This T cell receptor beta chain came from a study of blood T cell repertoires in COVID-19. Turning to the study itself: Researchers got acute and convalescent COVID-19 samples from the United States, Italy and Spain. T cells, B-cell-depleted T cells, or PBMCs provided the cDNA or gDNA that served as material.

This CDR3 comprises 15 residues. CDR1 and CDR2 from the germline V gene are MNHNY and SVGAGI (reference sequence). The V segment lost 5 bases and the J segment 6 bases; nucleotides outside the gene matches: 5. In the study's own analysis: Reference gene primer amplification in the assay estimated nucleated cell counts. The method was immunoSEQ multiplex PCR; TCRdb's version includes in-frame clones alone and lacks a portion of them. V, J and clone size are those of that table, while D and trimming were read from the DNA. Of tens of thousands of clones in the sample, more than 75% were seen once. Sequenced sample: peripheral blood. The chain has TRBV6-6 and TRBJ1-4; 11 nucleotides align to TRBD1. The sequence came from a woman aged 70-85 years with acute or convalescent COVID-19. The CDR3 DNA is TGTGCCAGCAGTCAGACGGGACAGGGGGATGAAAAACTGTTTTTT. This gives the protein CASSQTGQGDEKLFF.